This T cell receptor (beta chain) appears in the sequencing data of a study of T-cell memory formation after mild COVID-19. The overall study: TCR clusters largely stayed donor specific.

Turning to this clonotype: The antigen is unknown.

V was trimmed by 0 bases and J by 5 bases, leaving 17 bases between them. CDR1 and CDR2 (germline): SGHRS, YFSETQ. The CDR3 totals 16 residues. Findings and limits, study-wide: The second-wave clones peaking on day 37 were not confirmed as SARS-CoV-2-specific. CD8+ contracting clones occupied EMRA, while CD4+ ones occupied mainly CM and EM.

TCRdb itself ran the 5' RACE reads through MiXCR, one entry per CDR3 protein. The profile shows approximately 410,000 distinct CDR3 sequences, under 25% of them singletons. The clonotype originates from an adult woman who had mild COVID-19 (a few samples of this study predate the infection). Cell type and time point are not known. Source material: PBMCs or a T cell subset sorted from them (not recorded which). The chain is built from TRBV5-1 and TRBJ1-1; D gene unclear. CDR3 bases: TGCGCCAGCAGCTTGGGGGTAGCGGGGAGTGGGACTGAAGCTTTCTTT. Translation gives CASSLGVAGSGTEAFF.